This T cell receptor (beta chain) originates from a study of vaccination effects on CD4 cells after COVID-19 (dated by TCRdb to between 2020 and 2023). Some background on the complete study: The ViraFEST assay stimulated PBMC with viral peptide pools and then used TCR sequencing to identify antigen-specific CD4+ T cell clonotypes by expansion. Each participant received two doses of an mRNA SARS-CoV-2 vaccine, either BNT162b2 or mRNA-1273. Some 2 million PBMC per well were cultured in IMDM with about 5% human AB serum, 9 to 10 IU/ml IL-2 and gentamicin, plus 10 ug/ml peptides. The study compared SARS-CoV-2 spike-specific CD4+ TCR repertoires before and after mRNA vaccination in COVID-19 convalescent patients and infection-naive vaccine recipients. Altogether, around eleven COVID-19 convalescent patients and 4 SARS-CoV-2-naive healthy vaccine recipients made up the full study. In the study, cultures from other donors were sequenced using the Oncomine TCR Beta short-read assay on an Illumina iSeq 100.

From its cysteine to its phenylalanine, the CDR3 spans 15 amino acids. The retained sequence is limited to the CDR3, 45 bases, with the frame set at the first base. CDR1 and CDR2 are read off the germline V gene (reference sequence) as SGHNT and YYREEE. The V end loses 2 bases and the J end loses 1 base, and a stretch of 9 bases separates them. Points the paper makes about the study in general: Among healthy vaccine recipients, nearly all vaccine-induced clones were SARS-CoV-2 mono-reactive, and only 1 of 255 was cross-reactive with common cold coronaviruses. The study was limited by a small number of convalescent patients, and early post-infection timepoints were lacking. Marked clonal contraction was observed in both infection-induced and vaccine-induced clones at late post-vaccination timepoints, consistent with waning T cell responses.

About this clone itself: The specificity of this receptor is unknown. Nothing much larger sits one base from this clone, and base qualities are not available.

Libraries were prepared through the immunoSEQ multiplex PCR assay. DNA from the CD4+ T cells that had been cultured and isolated underwent TCR beta CDR3 sequencing. In the paper's pipeline: Non-productive TCR sequences were removed and reads were trimmed to the CDR3 region, keeping CDR3s of at least 7 amino acids. Antigen-specific clonotypes were identified using the MANAFEST web app by comparison of expansion in peptide wells against reference cultures. For clones to be considered positive, expansion at FDR<0.05 versus reference and all other wells, an odds ratio above 5, and a frequency above 0.1% in two replicate wells were required. A clonotype was defined as cross-reactive if the clonotype was significantly expanded both in SARS-CoV-2 spike wells and in at least one common cold coronavirus spike condition. CDR3 similarity was assessed by Levenshtein distance with the stringdist R package, and unrooted trees were built with ape in R 3.6.1. The source is immuneACCESS, and TCRdb retained only in-frame sequences with V and J called. Part of the clones is not carried over; for the studies checked, unresolved V genes explain less than half of this, and the remainder is unexplained. The V and J calls and the clone size are those of that table, but D and trimming were determined from the DNA. The sample data list about 37,000 clones, and 65% to 75% of these were observed just once. 3% of the sample rests with the top ten.

After approximately 11 days of culture, CD4+ T cells were isolated with the EasySep CD4+ T cell isolation kit. Healthy vaccine recipients had no prior SARS-CoV-2 infection, confirmed by negative nucleocapsid antibodies before and after vaccination. Half of the culture medium was replaced with fresh IL-2-containing medium on days 3 and 7. Each peptide stimulation condition was cultured in triplicate wells unless otherwise noted. Using Ficoll-Paque Plus gradient centrifugation, PBMC were separated from whole blood and then either used fresh or cryopreserved at -140C. The QIAamp micro DNA kit was used to extract genomic DNA from the cultured CD4+ T cells.

Sequencing was performed on CD4+ T cells from PBMCs cultured without peptide, taken before COVID-19 vaccination. The rearranged chain carries TRBV5-4 and TRBJ2-2, with the D gene not clear enough to name. This TCR was sampled from a human donor who received a COVID-19 vaccine. The bases read TGTGCCAGCAGCTTTGCGCAGAAGAACACCGGGGAGCTGTTTTTT. Its protein product is CASSFAQKNTGELFF.